These 10 T cell receptor beta chains originate from one sample sequenced in a study of OX40 agonist ivuxolimab in advanced cancers. Data came from immunoSEQ multiplex PCR; TCRdb stores just in-frame clones and leaves some out. The sample includes roughly 63,000 clones, roughly nine tenths of them seen just once. The specimen comprised CD4+ or CD8+ T cells sorted from blood, sampled in a trial of the OX40 agonist ivuxolimab. The receptors originated from an adult with an advanced solid tumor such as melanoma, head and neck, liver or kidney cancer.

The V and J genes are TRBV25-1 and TRBJ1-1; 7 nucleotides align to TRBD1. Trimming at V came to 0 bases and at J to 1 base, leaving 5 bases not matched to a gene. The CDR3 has 16 residues. CDR1 is MGHDK, CDR2 SYGVNS, per germline. For the CDR3, the DNA is TGTGCCAGCAGTGAATATGGGAGGGACAGGAACACTGAAGCTTTCTTT. Translation gives CASSEYGRDRNTEAFF.

J is TRBJ2-5 and V is TRBV29-1; 7 bases are shared with TRBD1. The ends lost 7 bases at V and 5 bases at J; junction bases unmatched: 10. This CDR3 region has 13 residues. Germline assignment: CDR1 SQVTM and CDR2 ANQGSEA. CDR3: CSAGTDLEETQYF. The CDR3 DNA is TGCAGCGCCGGGACAGACCTTGAGGAGACCCAGTACTTC.

The rearrangement uses TRBV21-1 and TRBJ2-1. TRBV21-1 has pseudogene status. The CDR3 is 14 amino acids. CDR3 region: CASSKRTRDHEQFF. CDR3 DNA sequence: TGTGCCAGCAGCAAACGAACCCGGGACCATGAGCAGTTCTTC.

The chain joins TRBV7-8 to TRBJ2-7; tentative D call: TRBD2 (7 bases). Germline V CDR1 and CDR2: SGHVS, FQNEAQ. V lost 8 bases and J 4 bases, leaving 30 bases between the germline ends. The length of the CDR3 is 18 residues. CDR3 sequence reads: CASLLRGTLVAGAYEQYF. In DNA form, the CDR3 reads TGTGCCAGCCTACTGAGGGGGACCTTGGTGGCGGGAGCTTACGAGCAGTACTTC.

The V call is TRBV4-1, the J call TRBJ2-2; 7 bases align to TRBD2. Germline V CDR1 and CDR2: MGHRA, YSYEKL. V shed 1 base, J shed 5 bases, and the junction held 10 bases outside the gene matches. This CDR3 comprises 17 residues. This chain's CDR3 is CASSQGPGGGGTGELFF. CDR3 DNA sequence: TGCGCCAGCAGCCAAGGGCCTGGCGGGGGAGGGACCGGGGAGCTGTTTTTT.

V is TRBV7-9 and J is TRBJ1-4; D possibly corresponds to TRBD1 (5 bases). This CDR3 contains 15 residues. The germline V and J ends were trimmed by 5 bases and 1 base, with 11 bases remaining between them. CDR1 is SEHNR and CDR2 is FQNEAQ in the germline V gene (reference sequence). The CDR3 DNA follows: TGTGCCAGCAGCAGAGTCGGGGGAACTAATGAAAAACTGTTTTTT. Translation gives CASSRVGGTNEKLFF.

The genes are TRBV18 and TRBJ2-1, with D hard to call. Trimming stripped 3 bases from V and 0 bases from J, with 12 bases between. Germline V gene data show CDR1 as KGHSH and CDR2 as LQKENI. This CDR3 is built from 16 residues. CDR3: CASSPPEQSSYNEQFF. The CDR3 region has the DNA TGTGCCAGCTCACCCCCTGAACAGAGCTCCTACAATGAGCAGTTCTTC. Full variable domain (rest looked up from reference TRBV18 and TRBJ2-1): NAGVMQNPRHLVRRRGQEARLRCSPMKGHSHVYWYRQLPEEGLKFMVYLQKENIIDESGMPKERFSAEFPKEGPSILRIQQVVRGDSAAYFCASSPPEQSSYNEQFFGPGTRLTVL.

The genes are TRBV4-2 and TRBJ2-1; TRBD2 matches 11 bases. CDR1 and CDR2 from the germline V gene are LGHNA and YNFKEQ. After removal of 4 bases from V and 9 bases from J, the junction contained 11 bases not matched to a gene. The CDR3 consists of 16 residues. The CDR3 DNA sequence: TGTGCCAGCAGCCCCCAGGCAGTAGCGGGAGGGGCTGAGCAGTTCTTC. Protein: CASSPQAVAGGAEQFF.

The chain joins TRBV5-4 to TRBJ2-7, with a weak D call TRBD1 (5 bases). Germline-derived CDR1 and CDR2 are SGHNT and YYREEE (reference sequence). V was trimmed by 4 bases and J by 5 bases, leaving 13 bases between them. This CDR3 has 13 residues. The CDR3: CASSDLGADEQYF. Written as DNA, the CDR3 is TGTGCCAGCAGCGACTTAGGGGCTGACGAGCAGTACTTC.

V is TRBV27 and J is TRBJ2-5; D unresolved. CDR3 length equals 14 residues. V was clipped by 5 bases and J by 1 base, with 11 bases between them. Germline V gives CDR1 MNHEY, CDR2 SMNVEV (reference sequence). The CDR3 is CASSPSETQETQYF. CDR3 nucleotides: TGTGCCAGCAGTCCTTCAGAGACCCAAGAGACCCAGTACTTC.